The T cell receptor (beta chain) described here comes from a study of blood T cell repertoires in COVID-19. Method: immunoSEQ multiplex PCR; TCRdb's copy keeps in-frame clones and lacks some. The sample records about 250,000 clones, around four fifths being singletons. Trimming stripped 8 bases from V and 4 bases from J, with 14 bases between. Germline loops: CDR1 ENHRY, CDR2 SYGVKD. The CDR3 runs to 13 residues. Input material: peripheral blood. This sequence originates from a man aged 80 or over with acute or convalescent COVID-19. The chain has TRBV10-3 and TRBJ2-5; D is perhaps TRBD1 (6 bases). CDR3 amino acids: CAISDSPGETQYF. CDR3 DNA sequence: TGTGCCATCTCGGACAGTCCGGGAGAGACCCAGTACTTC.